These 25 T cell receptor beta chains originate from one sample sequenced in a study of cytomegalovirus exposure and HLA in healthy donors. In the PCR, 60 Vbeta and 13 Jbeta primers were used. Sequencing used immunoSEQ multiplex PCR; TCRdb keeps in-frame clones, though not all of them. The sample has about 190,000 clones; 78% are singletons. Sample: PBMCs. These receptor sequences come from a woman aged 25 to 39 in good health and CMV-seropositive.

The J gene is TRBJ2-2, the V gene TRBV14; D ambiguous. The CDR3 has 15 residues. Trimming cost V 4 bases and J 0 bases, with 9 bases left between them. Looked up from germline, CDR1 is SGHDN and CDR2 is FVKESK. The CDR3 reads CASSRRLANTGELFF. CDR3 nucleotide sequence: TGTGCCAGCAGCCGGCGGCTAGCGAACACCGGGGAGCTGTTTTTT.

CDR3 in DNA: TGTGCCAGCAGTTCTACAACAGGTCTCCAGCAGCCCCAGCATTTT. Translating gives CASSSTTGLQQPQHF. The chain recombines TRBV7-9 with TRBJ1-5; possibly TRBD1 for D (5 bases). CDR3 length: 15 residues. From germline, CDR1 is SEHNR and CDR2 FQNEAQ (reference sequence). The V gene lost 6 bases and the J gene lost 7 bases, with 19 bases spanning the gap.

The J gene is TRBJ2-7, the V gene TRBV10-3; D uncertain. The CDR3 contains 12 residues. CDR1 is ENHRY, CDR2 SYGVKD, per germline. The germline V and J ends were trimmed by 2 bases and 3 bases, with 5 bases remaining between them. CDR3 bases: TGTGCCATCAGTGAGCCTATCTACGAGCAGTACTTC. It specifies CAISEPIYEQYF.

The J gene is TRBJ1-1, the V gene TRBV6-1; D is undetermined. Germline-derived CDR1 and CDR2 are MNHNS and SASEGT. Trimming pared 4 bases from V and 10 bases from J, leaving 16 bases between. The CDR3 runs to 13 residues. CDR3 nucleotides: TGTGCCAGCAGTGTGATGAGGGAAATTGCAGCTTTCTTT. Amino acid sequence: CASSVMREIAAFF.

This clone turned up a few times. The chain combines TRBV4-3 with TRBJ1-1; 9 bases are a match to TRBD1. From germline, CDR1 is LGHNA and CDR2 YSLEER. V shed 0 bases, J shed 2 bases, and the junction held 13 bases outside the gene matches. The CDR3 runs to 19 residues. For the CDR3, the DNA is TGCGCCAGCAGCCAAGATGACACCAGGGGACAGGGAATAAACACTGAAGCTTTCTTT. This encodes CASSQDDTRGQGINTEAFF.

In its sample, this clone was seen a few times. One end of the junction does not line up with germline, which may come from a read error. The genes are TRBV7-8 and TRBJ2-6; 7 bases match TRBD1. Germline CDR1 is SGHVS and CDR2 is FQNEAQ. This CDR3 region has 15 residues. The chain's CDR3 is CASSVTGHGTNVLTF. CDR3 DNA sequence: TGTGCCAGCAGCGTGACAGGGCATGGGACCAACGTCCTGACTTTC.

The rearrangement joins TRBV7-2 to TRBJ1-3, with D unclear. Per germline, CDR1 SGHTA and CDR2 FQGNSA. Trimming left V 5 bases short and J 8 bases short, with 13 bases between. The CDR3 has 13 amino acids. The CDR3 reads CASSLGPRDTIYF. Written as DNA, the CDR3 is TGTGCCAGCAGCCTCGGTCCGAGGGACACCATATATTTT.

This chain joins TRBV7-9 and TRBJ2-2; D call uncertain. Trimming left V 1 base short and J 7 bases short, with 4 bases between. The CDR3 consists of 12 residues. Germline V gives CDR1 SEHNR, CDR2 FQNEAQ (reference sequence). The CDR3 nucleotides are TGTGCCAGCAGCTTAGTCGGCGGGGAGCTGTTTTTT. Protein product: CASSLVGGELFF.

The chain couples TRBV2 to TRBJ2-1; TRBD1 is a possible D gene (6 bases). The ends were cut back, 1 base at V and 4 bases at J, with 11 bases in the middle. CDR1 and CDR2 from the germline V gene are SNHLY and FYNNEI. CDR3 length equals 15 residues. DNA of the CDR3: TGTGCCAGCAGTGAAGGGACAGCACATTACAATGAGCAGTTCTTC. It is translated as CASSEGTAHYNEQFF.

The CDR3 protein is CASSIRGVDRGRPYEQYF. In nucleotides, the CDR3 is TGTGCCAGTAGTATCCGAGGGGTGGACAGGGGGCGCCCCTACGAGCAGTACTTC. J is TRBJ2-7 and V is TRBV19; 11 bases map to TRBD1. J gave up 2 bases and V 3 bases, and 12 bases lay outside the gene matches. Looked up from germline, CDR1 is LNHDA and CDR2 is SQIVND (reference sequence). The length of the CDR3 is 18 residues.

Written as DNA, the CDR3 is TGTGCCAGCAGCGTAGATGGGACGGGGGATCTTCTCGATACGCAGTATTTT. This sequence encodes CASSVDGTGDLLDTQYF. This chain joins TRBV9 and TRBJ2-3, with D possibly TRBD2 on 6 matching bases. The germline V gene encodes CDR1 SGDLS and CDR2 YYNGEE. This CDR3 has 17 amino acids. V was pared by 0 bases and J by 6 bases, with 20 bases between.

There are a few counts of this clone. The V call is TRBV5-6, the J call TRBJ2-7; the match to TRBD1 covers 9 bases. Germline loops: CDR1 SGHDT, CDR2 YYEEEE. V trimming: 5 bases; J trimming: 6 bases; junction bases outside the gene matches: 6. There are 13 residues in the CDR3. CDR3 loop: CASRTGQGSEQYF. CDR3 sequence (DNA): TGTGCCAGCAGGACGGGACAGGGAAGCGAGCAGTACTTC.

The chain joins TRBV28 to TRBJ1-1; 7 bases agree with TRBD1. CDR3 length: 15 residues. In germline, CDR1 is MDHEN, CDR2 SYDVKM. Unmatched junction bases numbered 6, after V lost 5 bases and J lost 0 bases. CDR3 sequence reads: CASSIRGDMNTEAFF. The CDR3 region has the DNA TGTGCCAGCAGTATCAGGGGGGACATGAACACTGAAGCTTTCTTT. The whole variable domain, remainder taken from reference TRBV28 and TRBJ1-1, is DVKVTQSSRYLVKRTGEKVFLECVQDMDHENMFWYRQDPGLGLRLIYFSYDVKMKEKGDIPEGYSVSREKKERFSLILESASTNQTSMYLCASSIRGDMNTEAFFGQGTRLTVV.

This clone was recorded a few times. The chain's CDR3 is CASSLRRVFGNTEAFF. CDR3 bases: TGTGCCAGCAGTTTGAGGAGGGTATTCGGGAACACTGAAGCTTTCTTT. The gene calls are TRBV28 and TRBJ1-1; unclear D gene. Trimming shortened V by 3 bases and J by 1 base, and 15 bases separated the two germline ends. The germline V gene has CDR1 MDHEN and CDR2 SYDVKM. The CDR3 extends over 16 amino acids.

Note on this clone: The sample contains more than one DNA sequence encoding this CDR3. The CDR3 DNA follows: TGCGCCAGCAGCCTCGACAGGGGGTCCTACGAGCAGTACTTC. Translation: CASSLDRGSYEQYF. The chain employs TRBV5-1 and TRBJ2-7; 9 bases map to TRBD1. Trimming took 4 bases from V and 1 from J; bases not matched to a gene: 3. Per the germline V gene, CDR1 is SGHRS and CDR2 is YFSETQ. This CDR3 spans 14 amino acids.

This chain joins TRBV7-6 and TRBJ2-2, with a possible D match to TRBD2 (6 bases). CDR1 is SGHVS and CDR2 is FNYEAQ in the germline V gene. The CDR3 spans 16 residues. The V and J ends lost 11 bases and 0 bases respectively, with 19 bases between them. For the CDR3, the DNA is TGTGCCCTTACAAGGGCTAGCGTAACGAACACCGGGGAGCTGTTTTTT. This encodes CALTRASVTNTGELFF.

The gene calls are TRBV7-9 and TRBJ2-7, with TRBD2 as a possible D gene (5 bases). Germline values: CDR1 SEHNR, CDR2 FQNEAQ (reference sequence). Trimming shortened V by 6 bases and J by 0 bases, and 12 bases separated the two germline ends. The CDR3 totals 14 residues. DNA of the CDR3: TGTGCCAGCAGTAAACCCGGGATCTCCTACGAGCAGTACTTC. Amino acids: CASSKPGISYEQYF.

This clone was recorded once. The rearrangement uses TRBV19 and TRBJ1-5; D call uncertain. Trimming shortened V by 1 base and J by 5 bases, and 6 bases separated the two germline ends. The germline V gene has CDR1 LNHDA and CDR2 SQIVND (reference sequence). The CDR3 length is 13 residues. CDR3 coding DNA: TGTGCCAGTAGTATAGTGGCAGATCAGCCCCAGCATTTT. Translation gives CASSIVADQPQHF.

J is TRBJ2-3 and V is TRBV11-2; D is unclear. Trimming removed 5 bases at V and 2 bases at J, with 17 bases between. Germline values: CDR1 SGHAT, CDR2 FQNNGV. The length of the CDR3 is 16 residues. The CDR3: CASSKAASSHTDTQYF. DNA of the CDR3: TGTGCCAGCAGCAAGGCGGCCTCGAGCCACACAGATACGCAGTATTTT.

This clone was recorded only once. The chain couples TRBV7-2 to TRBJ1-2; D perhaps matches TRBD1 (5 bases). This CDR3 has 13 residues. Between the trimmed V and J ends, which lost 4 bases and 8 bases, there was a span of 14 bases. Germline V gene sequence: CDR1 SGHTA, CDR2 FQGNSA. CDR3 residues: CASSYQGPVGYTF. The CDR3 DNA is TGTGCCAGCAGCTATCAGGGCCCCGTCGGCTACACCTTC.

This CDR3 reads CASSLVGQTYGYTF. Written as DNA, the CDR3 is TGTGCCAGCAGCTTAGTGGGGCAGACATATGGCTACACCTTC. The chain employs TRBV7-9 and TRBJ1-2, with D maybe TRBD1 (5 bases). The germline V gene encodes CDR1 SEHNR and CDR2 FQNEAQ (reference sequence). The CDR3 is 14 amino acids. V was shortened by 1 base and J by 5 bases, with 11 bases between the two germline ends. Supplemented by reference TRBV7-9 and TRBJ1-2, the full variable domain reads DTGVSQNPRHKITKRGQNVTFRCDPISEHNRLYWYRQTLGQGPEFLTYFQNEAQLEKSRLLSDRFSAERPKGSFSTLEIQRTEQGDSAMYLCASSLVGQTYGYTFGSGTRLTVV.

In this sample, this clone turned up a few times. The CDR3 reads CASSLARKGGQSYNEQFF. The CDR3 nucleotides read TGTGCCAGCAGCTTAGCGCGGAAGGGGGGGCAGTCCTACAATGAGCAGTTCTTC. The chain couples TRBV7-6 to TRBJ2-1; a possible D gene is TRBD2 (7 bases). Trimming cost V 0 bases and J 1 base, with 16 bases left between them. This CDR3 has 18 amino acids. Looked up from germline, CDR1 is SGHVS and CDR2 is FNYEAQ.

The chain employs TRBV13 and TRBJ1-2; perhaps TRBD1 as D (6 bases). This CDR3 spans 16 amino acids. Germline V gives CDR1 PRHDT, CDR2 FYEKMQ (reference sequence). V was trimmed by 5 bases and J by 9 bases, leaving 25 bases between them. CDR3 nucleotides: TGTGCCAGCAGCGCAGCCCCTCTGGGGGGGGGCGGGCGCTACACCTTC. Protein sequence: CASSAAPLGGGGRYTF.

The chain couples TRBV7-9 to TRBJ1-1; D gene ambiguous. V lost 4 bases and J 3 bases, leaving 12 bases between the germline ends. This CDR3 comprises 14 residues. From germline, CDR1 is SEHNR and CDR2 FQNEAQ (reference sequence). This chain's CDR3 is CASSSPGGYTEAFF. The CDR3 nucleotides read TGTGCCAGCAGCTCTCCAGGCGGGTACACTGAAGCTTTCTTT. The variable domain in full, with the rest retrieved from reference TRBV7-9 and TRBJ1-1, is DTGVSQNPRHKITKRGQNVTFRCDPISEHNRLYWYRQTLGQGPEFLTYFQNEAQLEKSRLLSDRFSAERPKGSFSTLEIQRTEQGDSAMYLCASSSPGGYTEAFFGQGTRLTVV.

V gene TRBV5-1 combines with J gene TRBJ2-1, with 10 bases fitting TRBD1. This CDR3 is built from 16 residues. The junction had 5 bases not matched to a gene; V was cut back by 4 bases and J by 1 base. The V gene's germline CDR1 is SGHRS and CDR2 YFSETQ. The CDR3 region has the DNA TGCGCCAGCAGCAGCCGGACAGGGGGATCCTACAATGAGCAGTTCTTC. Translating gives CASSSRTGGSYNEQFF. The whole variable domain, filled in from reference TRBV5-1 and TRBJ2-1, reads KAGVTQTPRYLIKTRGQQVTLSCSPISGHRSVSWYQQTPGQGLQFLFEYFSETQRNKGNFPGRFSGRQFSNSRSEMNVSTLELGDSALYLCASSSRTGGSYNEQFFGPGTRLTVL.